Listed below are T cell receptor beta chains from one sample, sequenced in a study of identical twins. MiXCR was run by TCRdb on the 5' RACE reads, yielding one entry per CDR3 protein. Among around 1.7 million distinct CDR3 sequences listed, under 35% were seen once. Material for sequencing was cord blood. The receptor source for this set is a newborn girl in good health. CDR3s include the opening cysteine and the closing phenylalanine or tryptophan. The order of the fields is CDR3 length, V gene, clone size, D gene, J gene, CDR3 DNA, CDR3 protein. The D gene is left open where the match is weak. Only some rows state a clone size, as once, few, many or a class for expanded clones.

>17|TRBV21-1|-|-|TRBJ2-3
TGTGCCAGCAGCAAAGCGCTCTCGGGGACTGGCACAGATACGCAGTATTTT
CASSKALSGTGTDTQYF
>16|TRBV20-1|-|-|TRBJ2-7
TGCAGTGCTAGAGATGCATTCAGAGGCCCCCGCTACGAGCAGTACTTC
CSARDAFRGPRYEQYF
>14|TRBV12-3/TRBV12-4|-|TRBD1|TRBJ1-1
TGTGCCAGCAGTGTGGACAGGACCTACACTGAAGCTTTCTTT
CASSVDRTYTEAFF
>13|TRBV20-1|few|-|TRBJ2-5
TGCAGTGCTAGAAAACGGATAAGAGAGACCCAGTACTTC
CSARKRIRETQYF
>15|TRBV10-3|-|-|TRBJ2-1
TGTGCCATCAGTGAGGCGGACTCCATTCCCTACGAGCAGTTCTTC
CAISEADSIPYEQFF
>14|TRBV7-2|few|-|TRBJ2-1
TGTGCCAGCAGCCCCGCGCTGAATTACAATGAGCAGTTCTTC
CASSPALNYNEQFF
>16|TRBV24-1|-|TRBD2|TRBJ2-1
TGTGCCACCAGTGACCCGACTAGCGGGAGTGGCCATGAGCAGTTCTTC
CATSDPTSGSGHEQFF
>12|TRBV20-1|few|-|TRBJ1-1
TGCAGTGCTAGGGGCAGGAGGACTGAAGCTTTCTTT
CSARGRRTEAFF
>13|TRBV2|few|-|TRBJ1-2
TGTGCCAGGACTGGACTGACTAACTATGGCTACACCTTC
CARTGLTNYGYTF
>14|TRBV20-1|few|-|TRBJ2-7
TGCAGTGCCCCCGACTACCAACTTAACTACGAGCAGTACTTC
CSAPDYQLNYEQYF
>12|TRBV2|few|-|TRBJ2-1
TGTGCCAGCAGTGACCCGGACCAGACCCAGTTCTTC
CASSDPDQTQFF
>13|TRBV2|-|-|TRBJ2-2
TGTGCCAGCAGCCGGTATTGGACCGGGGAGCTGTTTTTT
CASSRYWTGELFF
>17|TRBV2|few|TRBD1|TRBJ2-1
TGTGCCAGCAGCGGGGGACAGGGGTTCGACTCCTACAATGAGCAGTTCTTC
CASSGGQGFDSYNEQFF
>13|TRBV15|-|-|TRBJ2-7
TGTGCCACCAGCAGAGAGGGCGGGGATGGGCAGTACTTC
CATSREGGDGQYF
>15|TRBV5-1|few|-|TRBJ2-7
TGCGCCAGCAGCTTTACGGGGGCTACCTCCTACGAGCAGTACTTC
CASSFTGATSYEQYF
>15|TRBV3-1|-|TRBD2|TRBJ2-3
TGTGCCAGCAGCCAAGATTTGATAGCGGGATCTACGCAGTATTTT
CASSQDLIAGSTQYF